The following is a TCR beta chain sequence with its context. Its antigen is not known. This entry is derived from a study of cytomegalovirus exposure and HLA in healthy donors. The overall study: From around 180 million T cells, an earlier analysis saw 110 million or so unique TCR beta sequences. Study observations and caveats: The HLA-A and HLA-B alleles of most subjects were reportedly predicted accurately from TCR beta sequences.

PCR was performed using 60 Vbeta and 13 Jbeta primers. The repertoire was sequenced with immunoSEQ multiplex PCR; TCRdb's copy has only in-frame clones and lacks some. The top ten hold approximately 2% of the sample, which has about 150,000 clones, 9.4% seen once. The receptor's source is a male donor in good health and CMV-seronegative. The sample was PBMCs.

In nucleotides, the CDR3 is TGTGCCAGCAGTCGAGAGGACGAGCAGTACTTC. Translating it yields CASSREDEQYF. The chain joins TRBV6-1 to TRBJ2-7; D is ambiguous. Deletions cut 5 bases from V and 5 bases from J, with 7 bases between. Germline-derived CDR1 and CDR2 are MNHNS and SASEGT. The CDR3 is 11 amino acids.